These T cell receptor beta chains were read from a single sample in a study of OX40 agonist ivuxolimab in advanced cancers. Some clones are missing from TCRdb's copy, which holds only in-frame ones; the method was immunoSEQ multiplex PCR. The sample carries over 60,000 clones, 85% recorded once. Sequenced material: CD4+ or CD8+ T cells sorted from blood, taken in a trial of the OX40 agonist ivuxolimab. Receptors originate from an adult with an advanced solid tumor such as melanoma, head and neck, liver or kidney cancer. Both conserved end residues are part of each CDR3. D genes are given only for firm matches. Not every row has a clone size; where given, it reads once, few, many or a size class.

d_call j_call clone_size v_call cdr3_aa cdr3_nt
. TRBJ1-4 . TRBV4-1 CASSQAEDRLNEKLFF TGCGCCAGCAGCCAGGCGGAGGACAGACTAAATGAAAAACTGTTTTTT
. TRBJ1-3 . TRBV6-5 CASSYLNTIYF TGTGCCAGCAGTTATTTGAACACCATATATTTT
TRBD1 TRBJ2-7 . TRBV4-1 CASSQAGKGTGSNEQYF TGCGCCAGCAGCCAAGCGGGGAAAGGGACAGGGAGTAACGAGCAGTACTTC
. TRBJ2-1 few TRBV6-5 CASRENYEQFF TGTGCCAGCAGGGAAAACTATGAGCAGTTCTTC
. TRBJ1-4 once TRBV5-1 CASSSQGGAEKLFF TGCGCCAGCAGCTCACAGGGTGGGGCTGAAAAACTGTTTTTT
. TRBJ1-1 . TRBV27 CASSLGPSGGNTEAFF TGTGCCAGCAGTTTAGGCCCCAGTGGCGGGAACACTGAAGCTTTCTTT
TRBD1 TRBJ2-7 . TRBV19 CASRGFWTGPEQYF TGTGCCAGCCGAGGGTTTTGGACAGGGCCCGAGCAGTACTTC
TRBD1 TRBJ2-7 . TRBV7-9 CASSFDRGTPSYEQYF TGTGCCAGCAGCTTCGACAGGGGAACGCCTTCCTACGAGCAGTACTTC
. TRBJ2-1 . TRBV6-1 CASSDTMPYNEQFF TGTGCCAGCAGTGATACGATGCCATACAATGAGCAGTTCTTC
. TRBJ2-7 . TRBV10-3 CAISRVAAYEQYF TGTGCCATCAGTCGGGTTGCGGCCTACGAGCAGTACTTC
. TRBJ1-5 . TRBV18 CASSPDESQPQHF TGTGCCAGCTCACCGGACGAGAGTCAGCCCCAGCATTTT
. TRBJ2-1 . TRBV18 CASSSRGTDTFSYNEQFF TGTGCCAGCTCCTCCCGAGGCACAGATACTTTCTCCTACAATGAGCAGTTCTTC
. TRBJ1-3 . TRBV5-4 CASSLQGPSGNTIYF TGTGCCAGCAGCTTACAGGGCCCCTCTGGAAACACCATATATTTT
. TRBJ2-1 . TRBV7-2 CASSTKDGKLYNEQFF TGTGCCAGCAGCACGAAGGACGGGAAACTCTACAATGAGCAGTTCTTC
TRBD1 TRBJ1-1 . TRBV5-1 CASSLETGSTEAFF TGCGCCAGCAGCTTGGAGACAGGGAGCACTGAAGCTTTCTTT
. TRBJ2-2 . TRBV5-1 CASSFGANTGELFF TGCGCCAGCAGCTTTGGTGCTAACACCGGGGAGCTGTTTTTT
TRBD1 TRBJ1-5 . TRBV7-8 CASSLAVQGASQPQHF TGTGCCAGCAGCTTAGCGGTTCAGGGGGCCAGTCAGCCCCAGCATTTT
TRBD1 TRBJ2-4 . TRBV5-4 CASSLQGAGNIQYF TGTGCCAGCAGCTTGCAGGGGGCGGGAAACATTCAGTACTTC
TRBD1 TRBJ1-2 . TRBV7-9 CASSADRTPYGYTF TGTGCCAGCAGCGCGGACAGGACCCCCTATGGCTACACCTTC
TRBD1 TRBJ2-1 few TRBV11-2 CASSPPRVAGGQFF TGTGCCAGCAGCCCCCCACGGGTGGCAGGGGGGCAGTTCTTC
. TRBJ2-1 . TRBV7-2 CASSLLSSYNEQFF TGTGCCAGCAGCCTTCTGAGCTCCTACAATGAGCAGTTCTTC
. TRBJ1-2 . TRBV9 CASNRDGPYYGYTF TGTGCCAGCAACCGGGACGGCCCTTACTATGGCTACACCTTC
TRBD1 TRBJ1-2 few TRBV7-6 CASSLGTGDYGYTF TGTGCCAGCAGCCTCGGGACAGGGGACTATGGCTACACCTTC
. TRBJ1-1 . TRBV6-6 CASTPPGEVKAFF TGTGCCAGCACTCCGCCGGGGGAGGTGAAAGCTTTCTTT
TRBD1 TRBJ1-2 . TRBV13 CASSLGRQGGYGYTF TGTGCCAGCAGCTTAGGCCGACAGGGGGGCTATGGCTACACCTTC
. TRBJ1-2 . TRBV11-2 CASNRGANYGYTF TGTGCCAGCAATCGGGGCGCTAACTATGGCTACACCTTC
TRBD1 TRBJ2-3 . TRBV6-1 CASSETGQGDADTQYF TGTGCCAGCAGTGAAACGGGACAGGGGGACGCAGATACGCAGTATTTT
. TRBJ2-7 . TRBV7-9 CASSSGVIHEQYF TGTGCCAGCAGCTCAGGGGTAATCCACGAGCAGTACTTC
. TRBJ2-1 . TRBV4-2 CASSQDPEVLREQFF TGTGCCAGCAGCCAAGATCCAGAGGTCCTCCGTGAGCAGTTCTTC
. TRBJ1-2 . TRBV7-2 CASTPSRENYGYTF TGTGCCAGCACCCCCTCGAGGGAGAACTATGGCTACACCTTC